These 29 T cell receptor beta chains were sequenced from one sample in a study of a mutant IDH1 vaccine in newly diagnosed glioma. No antigen has been assigned to these receptors. Some clones are missing from TCRdb's copy, which holds only in-frame ones; the method was immunoSEQ multiplex PCR. The table records tens of thousands of clones, about 88% of them present only once. This sample's time point: week 35, safety follow-up. Vaccine doses each comprised 300 ug of mutant IDH1 20-mer peptide, with topical imiquimod. The starting material was PBMCs, obtained from a glioma patient whose treatment included an IDH1 peptide vaccine. All receptors come from a woman in her 40s with glioma.

This clone was detected only once. The chain uses TRBV6-1 and TRBJ2-7; D uncertain. V was cut by 6 bases and J by 1 base, with 10 bases left in between. This CDR3 is 13 amino acids long. In germline, CDR1 is MNHNS, CDR2 SASEGT. The CDR3 protein is CASRGTRSYEQYF. The CDR3 DNA follows: TGTGCCAGCAGAGGTACAAGGTCCTACGAGCAGTACTTC.

The rearrangement links TRBV2 to TRBJ1-1; the match to TRBD1 covers 7 bases. V was clipped by 6 bases and J by 4 bases; unmatched bases: 14. The CDR3 is 16 amino acids. Germline V lookup: CDR1 SNHLY, CDR2 FYNNEI. CDR3 nucleotides: TGTGCCAGCAGAACTAGCAGGGGGGGAAAACTCACTGAAGCTTTCTTT. This codes for CASRTSRGGKLTEAFF.

The rearrangement joins TRBV4-1 to TRBJ1-5; D possibly corresponds to TRBD1 (6 bases). The germline CDR1 and CDR2 sequences are MGHRA and YSYEKL. V was pared by 0 bases and J by 9 bases, with 24 bases between. CDR3 length: 18 amino acids. For the CDR3, the DNA is TGCGCCAGCAGCCAAGATACCACAGGGCAAGGAGCGGGGGCGCCCCAGCATTTT. This translates into CASSQDTTGQGAGAPQHF.

The chain joins TRBV13 to TRBJ2-3; TRBD2 aligns across 11 bases. V was pared by 5 bases and J by 4 bases, with 11 bases of the junction left unmatched. Germline V gives CDR1 PRHDT, CDR2 FYEKMQ (reference sequence). CDR3 length equals 17 residues. This CDR3 is CASSPGIAGGPPDTQYF. The CDR3 DNA reads TGTGCCAGCAGCCCCGGGATAGCGGGAGGGCCACCAGATACGCAGTATTTT.

The rearrangement uses TRBV2 and TRBJ2-4; D possibly matches TRBD1 or TRBD2 (5 bases each). From germline, CDR1 is SNHLY and CDR2 FYNNEI. This CDR3 is built from 13 residues. V shed 6 bases and J shed 1 base, with 7 bases lying between them. CDR3 residues: CASRGEAKNIQYF. The DNA of the CDR3 is TGTGCCAGCAGGGGGGAGGCCAAAAACATTCAGTACTTC. The full variable domain, completed using reference TRBV2 and TRBJ2-4, is EPEVTQTPSHQVTQMGQEVILRCVPISNHLYFYWYRQILGQKVEFLVSFYNNEISEKSEIFDDQFSVERPDGSNFTLKIRSTKLEDSAMYFCASRGEAKNIQYFGAGTRLSVL.

The chain has TRBV7-2 and TRBJ2-3, with 10 bases identical to TRBD1. Germline CDR1 and CDR2: SGHTA and FQGNSA. The CDR3 runs to 15 residues. With 5 bases clipped from V and 2 bases from J, the junction kept 4 bases outside the gene matches. The CDR3 protein is CASSKRQGATDTQYF. The CDR3 region has the DNA TGTGCCAGCAGCAAACGACAGGGGGCCACAGATACGCAGTATTTT.

This sequence joins TRBV18 and TRBJ2-6; D gene ambiguous. The CDR3 runs 14 residues. V was clipped by 5 bases and J by 2 bases, with 7 bases between them. Germline values: CDR1 KGHSH, CDR2 LQKENI. CDR3 sequence: CASSLGTGANVLTF. The CDR3 DNA sequence: TGTGCCAGCTCATTGGGTACTGGGGCCAACGTCCTGACTTTC.

The chain carries TRBV7-6 and TRBJ2-7, with 9 bases identical to TRBD1. The V gene's germline CDR1 is SGHVS and CDR2 FNYEAQ. The CDR3 length is 13 residues. V was pared by 3 bases and J by 6 bases, with 3 bases of the junction left unmatched. The CDR3, as DNA: TGTGCCAGCAGCTTCCGGGACAGGGCCGAGCAGTACTTC. It yields the protein CASSFRDRAEQYF. The entire variable domain, with the rest obtained from reference TRBV7-6 and TRBJ2-7, is as follows: GAGVSQSPRYKVTKRGQDVALRCDPISGHVSLYWYRQALGQGPEFLTYFNYEAQQDKSGLPNDRFSAERPEGSISTLTIQRTEQRDSAMYRCASSFRDRAEQYFGPGTRLTVT.

This chain uses TRBV9 with TRBJ2-3; maybe TRBD2 (6 bases). Trimming stripped 3 bases from V and 4 bases from J, with 18 bases between. The CDR3 covers 16 residues. Looked up from germline, CDR1 is SGDLS and CDR2 is YYNGEE. Here the CDR3 reads CASSASGGGTADTQYF. Written as DNA, the CDR3 is TGTGCCAGCAGCGCCTCCGGTGGGGGGACGGCAGATACGCAGTATTTT.

The rearrangement links TRBV4-1 to TRBJ2-7; D ambiguous. V was shortened by 0 bases and J by 1 base, with 7 bases between the two germline ends. CDR1 and CDR2 from the germline V gene are MGHRA and YSYEKL. The CDR3 runs to 14 residues. The CDR3 coding sequence is TGCGCCAGCAGCCAAGAACCGATATCCTACGAGCAGTACTTC. Protein sequence: CASSQEPISYEQYF.

V is TRBV4-2 and J is TRBJ2-7; a possible D gene is TRBD2 (6 bases). Trimming left V 4 bases short and J 2 bases short, with 18 bases between. The CDR3 length is 16 residues. The germline CDR1 and CDR2 sequences are LGHNA and YNFKEQ. Here the CDR3 reads CASSRGGLDGAYEQYF. The CDR3, as DNA: TGTGCCAGCAGCCGTGGAGGGTTGGACGGAGCCTACGAGCAGTACTTC.

This clone was observed once. This chain joins TRBV5-4 and TRBJ1-5, with 9 bases fitting TRBD1. CDR3 length: 14 residues. V dropped 2 bases and J dropped 4; count of bases not matched to a gene: 1. Germline CDR1 is SGHNT and CDR2 is YYREEE (reference sequence). For the CDR3, the DNA is TGTGCCAGCAGCTTCGGGACAGGGAATCAGCCCCAGCATTTT. Translation gives CASSFGTGNQPQHF.

This chain connects TRBV6-5 to TRBJ1-1, with D perhaps matching TRBD1 (6 bases). The CDR3 has 15 residues. Germline loops: CDR1 MNHEY, CDR2 SVGAGI. V lost 6 bases and J lost 6, with 20 bases in between. The CDR3, as DNA: TGTGCCAGCAGCTCGACAAATACAGGGTCCGCTGAAGCTTTCTTT. Translating gives CASSSTNTGSAEAFF.

The J gene is TRBJ2-3, the V gene TRBV5-1, with 7 bases identical to TRBD1. Germline CDR1 is SGHRS and CDR2 is YFSETQ. This CDR3 comprises 15 residues. The trim removed 4 bases at V and 4 bases at J, leaving 9 bases unmatched. CDR3 sequence reads: CASSPRDRMADTQYF. CDR3 nucleotides: TGCGCCAGCAGCCCCCGGGACAGAATGGCAGATACGCAGTATTTT. Full variable domain (remainder filled in from reference TRBV5-1 and TRBJ2-3): KAGVTQTPRYLIKTRGQQVTLSCSPISGHRSVSWYQQTPGQGLQFLFEYFSETQRNKGNFPGRFSGRQFSNSRSEMNVSTLELGDSALYLCASSPRDRMADTQYFGPGTRLTVL.

The chain joins TRBV11-2 to TRBJ1-4, with D perhaps TRBD1 (6 bases). CDR1 and CDR2 from the germline V gene are SGHAT and FQNNGV. Trimming pared 6 bases from V and 7 bases from J, leaving 15 bases between. This CDR3 has 14 residues. This CDR3 is CASSSDRNVEKLFF. The CDR3 bases are TGTGCCAGCAGTTCAGACAGGAACGTTGAAAAACTGTTTTTT.

The chain employs TRBV7-9 and TRBJ1-2; D not resolved. Trimming took off 5 bases at V and 6 bases at J, with 4 bases between the two ends. Germline loops: CDR1 SEHNR, CDR2 FQNEAQ (reference sequence). The CDR3 covers 10 residues. The CDR3: CASSLNGYTF. In DNA, the CDR3 is TGTGCCAGCAGCCTGAATGGCTACACCTTC.

This clone was counted only a few times. This chain connects TRBV2 to TRBJ1-3, with D possibly being TRBD1 (6 bases). Germline V gene lookup returns CDR1 SNHLY and CDR2 FYNNEI. The CDR3 totals 16 residues. V lost 7 bases and J 0 bases, leaving 16 bases between the germline ends. Here the CDR3 reads CASNIQGPISGNTIYF. The CDR3 nucleotides read TGTGCCAGCAACATACAGGGTCCAATCTCTGGAAACACCATATATTTT.

The rearrangement links TRBV5-6 to TRBJ2-1, with 11 bases lining up with TRBD1. The ends lost 4 bases at V and 2 bases at J; junction bases unmatched: 2. Germline V gene data show CDR1 as SGHDT and CDR2 as YYEEEE. The CDR3 extends over 15 amino acids. CDR3 in DNA: TGTGCCAGCAGCGGGACAGGGGGAGCCTACAATGAGCAGTTCTTC. Translated, it gives CASSGTGGAYNEQFF.

V gene TRBV7-9 combines with J gene TRBJ1-4, with 8 bases fitting TRBD1. The CDR3 length is 15 residues. Germline trimming cut 5 bases from V and 8 bases from J; bases unmatched to any gene: 10. The germline gives CDR1 SEHNR, CDR2 FQNEAQ (reference sequence). CDR3 region: CASSKGQGGGEKLFF. CDR3 DNA sequence: TGTGCCAGCAGCAAAGGACAGGGCGGCGGGGAAAAACTGTTTTTT.

This chain's CDR3 is CAWSIIDRGGYEQYF. Written as DNA, the CDR3 is TGTGCCTGGAGTATTATAGACAGGGGTGGATACGAGCAGTACTTC. The chain recombines TRBV30 with TRBJ2-7; 8 positions match TRBD1. The CDR3 is made up of 15 amino acids. The V segment lost 2 bases and the J segment 4 bases; nucleotides outside the gene matches: 10. Per germline, CDR1 GTSNPN and CDR2 SVGIG (reference sequence).

The genes are TRBV5-1 and TRBJ1-2; 7 nucleotides line up with TRBD1. The CDR3 covers 13 residues. Germline V lookup: CDR1 SGHRS, CDR2 YFSETQ. Losses at the gene ends were 5 bases for V and 5 bases for J; bases not matched to a gene: 6. The CDR3 reads CASSFGTAYGYTF. In DNA, the CDR3 is TGCGCCAGCAGTTTTGGGACAGCTTATGGCTACACCTTC.

The V gene is TRBV18, the J gene TRBJ2-1, with no clear D. With 2 bases removed from V and 10 bases from J, the gap between germline ends came to 6 bases. The CDR3 has 11 amino acids. From germline, CDR1 is KGHSH and CDR2 LQKENI. The CDR3 here is CASSPYGEQFF. DNA of the CDR3: TGTGCCAGCTCACCATACGGAGAGCAGTTCTTC.

The chain combines TRBV4-1 with TRBJ1-1, with 7 bases matching TRBD1. Trimming at V came to 4 bases and at J to 1 base, leaving 6 bases not matched to a gene. There are 15 residues in the CDR3. Germline values: CDR1 MGHRA, CDR2 YSYEKL. For the CDR3, the DNA is TGCGCCAGCAGCCCCATGAGGACAGGGAACACTGAAGCTTTCTTT. Amino acid sequence: CASSPMRTGNTEAFF.

The chain uses TRBV2 and TRBJ1-5; D is unclear. The CDR3 has 14 residues. The V gene lost 2 bases and the J gene lost 3 bases, with 8 bases spanning the gap. The germline gives CDR1 SNHLY, CDR2 FYNNEI. The CDR3 sequence: CASSETRYNQPQHF. CDR3 bases: TGTGCCAGCAGTGAAACCAGGTACAATCAGCCCCAGCATTTT. The entire variable domain, with the rest obtained from reference TRBV2 and TRBJ1-5, is as follows: EPEVTQTPSHQVTQMGQEVILRCVPISNHLYFYWYRQILGQKVEFLVSFYNNEISEKSEIFDDQFSVERPDGSNFTLKIRSTKLEDSAMYFCASSETRYNQPQHFGDGTRLSIL.

The chain combines TRBV19 with TRBJ1-5, with D tentatively TRBD1 (5 bases). The V end was cut by 0 bases, the J end by 1 base, with 16 bases between. The CDR3 loop spans 18 amino acids. The V gene's germline CDR1 is LNHDA and CDR2 SQIVND (reference sequence). CDR3 in amino acids: CASSIDSPDGASNQPQHF. DNA for the CDR3: TGTGCCAGTAGTATAGACTCCCCGGACGGGGCCAGCAATCAGCCCCAGCATTTT.

V and J are TRBV7-9 and TRBJ2-5, with D hard to call. The CDR3 has 14 amino acids. Germline assignment: CDR1 SEHNR and CDR2 FQNEAQ (reference sequence). V shed 5 bases and J shed 1 base, with 11 bases lying between them. CDR3 amino acids: CASSLVWAQETQYF. DNA for the CDR3: TGTGCCAGCAGCCTAGTTTGGGCCCAAGAGACCCAGTACTTC.

The rearrangement links TRBV5-4 to TRBJ1-2, with D unclear. The CDR3 runs 14 residues. Trimming pared 2 bases from V and 6 bases from J, leaving 14 bases between. Germline assignment: CDR1 SGHNT and CDR2 YYREEE (reference sequence). CDR3 coding DNA: TGTGCCAGCAGCTTAACCGCGAGGACGGATGGCTACACCTTC. This encodes CASSLTARTDGYTF.

The chain employs TRBV7-2 and TRBJ2-2; 7 bases align to TRBD1. Losses at the gene ends were 5 bases for V and 5 bases for J; bases not matched to a gene: 5. Looked up from germline, CDR1 is SGHTA and CDR2 is FQGNSA. CDR3 size: 14 residues. CDR3 sequence (DNA): TGTGCCAGCAGCCCCACAGGGGTTACCGGGGAGCTGTTTTTT. This encodes CASSPTGVTGELFF.

J is TRBJ2-7 and V is TRBV4-1; 9 bases align to TRBD1. V lost 1 base, J lost 0 bases, and 16 bases stayed unmatched. The CDR3 has 20 residues. Germline V gene sequence: CDR1 MGHRA, CDR2 YSYEKL. This CDR3 is CASSQVEAGQGRTGSYEQYF. Written as DNA, the CDR3 is TGCGCCAGCAGCCAAGTTGAGGCGGGACAGGGAAGGACGGGCTCCTACGAGCAGTACTTC.